This T cell receptor (beta chain) was identified in a study of T-cell memory formation after mild COVID-19. TCRdb reprocessed the 5' RACE reads with MiXCR, giving one entry per CDR3 protein. The data hold 250,000 to 300,000 distinct CDR3 sequences, with 16% observed a single time. Sequenced material: PBMCs or a T cell subset sorted from them (not recorded which). This TCR was sampled from a man aged 18-30 years who had mild COVID-19 (a few samples of this study predate the infection). Cell type and time point are not known.

CDR3 in amino acids: CASTHSGFEETQYF. The CDR3 coding sequence is TGTGCCAGCACCCACTCAGGGTTTGAGGAGACCCAGTACTTC. This sequence joins TRBV6-2 or TRBV6-3 and TRBJ2-5; D is possibly TRBD1 (5 bases). The length of the CDR3 is 14 residues. The ends were cut back, 7 bases at V and 5 bases at J, with 17 bases in the middle. Germline V lookup: CDR1 MNHEY, CDR2 SVGEGT.